One sample yielded the 11 T cell receptor beta chains listed below, sequenced in a study of T cell responses to AZD1222 COVID-19 vaccine. The protocol was immunoSEQ multiplex PCR, while the TCRdb copy is restricted to in-frame clones and leaves out a portion. This table has roughly 81,000 clones, 80% to 90% appearing once. This sample comprised peripheral blood, obtained on day 0 of AZD1222 vaccination. These receptor sequences come from an adult in good health.

The chain couples TRBV27 to TRBJ1-5; D not certain. The CDR3 consists of 13 residues. Per the germline V gene, CDR1 is MNHEY and CDR2 is SMNVEV (reference sequence). The V end lost 0 bases, the J end lost 5 bases, and 5 bases lay between the germline ends. The CDR3 nucleotides are TGTGCCAGCAGTTTATCTGGGGATCAGCCCCAGCATTTT. Amino acid sequence: CASSLSGDQPQHF.

This chain joins TRBV5-8 and TRBJ1-5; maybe TRBD1 (5 bases). There are 17 residues in the CDR3. Per germline, CDR1 SGHTS and CDR2 YDEGEE. V lost 1 base to trimming and J lost 1 base, with 15 bases between them. The CDR3 bases are TGTGCCAGCAGCTTGCCGGGACCGAGAGGGAGCAATCAGCCCCAGCATTTT. It specifies CASSLPGPRGSNQPQHF.

The chain is built from TRBV10-3 and TRBJ2-1, with 7 bases aligning to TRBD2. Germline V gene data show CDR1 as ENHRY and CDR2 as SYGVKD. This CDR3 is 16 amino acids long. The V and J ends lost 5 bases and 7 bases, in that order; junction bases with no gene match: 14. The CDR3, as DNA: TGTGCCATCAGTAGGAAGGCGGGAGTGGCGGGGAATGAGCAGTTCTTC. Translation: CAISRKAGVAGNEQFF.

This clone turned up a few times. The chain couples TRBV5-1 to TRBJ2-7; maybe TRBD1 (6 bases). V was shortened by 3 bases and J by 3 bases, with 13 bases between the two germline ends. This CDR3 has 14 residues. Per germline, CDR1 SGHRS and CDR2 YFSETQ. Here the CDR3 reads CASSSTGIYYEQYF. The DNA for the CDR3 is TGCGCCAGCAGCTCCACAGGGATTTACTACGAGCAGTACTTC.

This chain connects TRBV29-1 to TRBJ2-7, with D unclear. Looked up from germline, CDR1 is SQVTM and CDR2 is ANQGSEA. With 1 base removed from V and 1 base from J, the gap between germline ends came to 5 bases. This CDR3 spans 12 amino acids. CDR3 bases: TGCAGCGTTGAAGGGGAATCCTACGAGCAGTACTTC. Protein product: CSVEGESYEQYF.

The gene calls are TRBV6-5 and TRBJ2-5, with 7 bases fitting TRBD2. J was trimmed by 7 bases and V by 0 bases; bases with no gene match: 8. Germline assignment: CDR1 MNHEY and CDR2 SVGAGI. This CDR3 contains 15 residues. CDR3 in amino acids: CASSYSTAGDGTQYF. The CDR3 nucleotides read TGTGCCAGCAGTTACTCGACTGCGGGAGATGGGACCCAGTACTTC.

In this sample, this clone turned up a few times. The J gene is TRBJ2-3, the V gene TRBV18, with 7 bases identical to TRBD1. Germline V gene data show CDR1 as KGHSH and CDR2 as LQKENI. The J segment lost 2 bases and the V segment lost 2 bases, leaving 7 bases of the junction unmatched. This CDR3 has 16 amino acids. CDR3 sequence reads: CASSPFRDRATDTQYF. CDR3 in DNA: TGTGCCAGCTCACCATTCCGGGACAGAGCCACAGATACGCAGTATTTT.

A single count supports this clone. The rearrangement joins TRBV7-2 to TRBJ2-3, with no clear D. The CDR3 contains 14 residues. V was pared by 8 bases and J by 0 bases, with 12 bases between. Germline V gives CDR1 SGHTA, CDR2 FQGNSA. CDR3 residues: CASGTMSSTDTQYF. The CDR3 nucleotides are TGTGCCAGCGGCACTATGTCTAGCACAGATACGCAGTATTTT.

The V gene is TRBV24-1, the J gene TRBJ1-1, with a possible D match to TRBD1 (6 bases). V was trimmed by 9 bases and J by 6 bases, leaving 13 bases between them. CDR3 size: 12 residues. Germline CDR1 is KGHDR and CDR2 is SFDVKD. The CDR3: CATFRGDSEAFF. DNA for the CDR3: TGTGCCACCTTCAGGGGTGATTCTGAAGCTTTCTTT.

This chain joins TRBV28 and TRBJ1-2, with D uncertain. The germline V and J ends were trimmed by 5 bases and 4 bases, with 14 bases remaining between them. CDR3 length equals 14 residues. Germline V gene lookup returns CDR1 MDHEN and CDR2 SYDVKM. CDR3: CASSPLGASYGYTF. CDR3 DNA: TGTGCCAGCAGTCCCTTGGGAGCAAGCTATGGCTACACCTTC.

This chain joins TRBV14 and TRBJ2-7; D gene uncertain. Germline V lookup: CDR1 SGHDN, CDR2 FVKESK. This CDR3 is 11 amino acids long. The V end was cut by 4 bases, the J end by 4 bases, with 5 bases between. The CDR3 DNA reads TGTGCCAGCAGCCGGGCGTACGAGCAGTACTTC. Encoded protein: CASSRAYEQYF.